This is a list of T cell receptor beta chains from one sample in a study of blood T cell repertoires in COVID-19. Data came from immunoSEQ multiplex PCR; TCRdb stores just in-frame clones and leaves some out. The table lists roughly 360,000 clones, more than 75% of them singletons, with 1% to 1.5% in the top ten. Sequencing used PBMCs or T cells enriched from blood (not recorded which). These receptors all stem from a man aged 25 to 40 who had recovered from COVID-19. Both conserved end residues are part of each CDR3. Fields, in order: CDR3 length, V gene, D gene, clone size, J gene, CDR3 DNA, CDR3 protein. The D gene is left open where the match is weak. A clone size is listed for some rows: how often the clone was seen (once, few, many), or a class if it is expanded.

CDR3 length: 15
V gene: TRBV19
D gene: TRBD1
clone size: .
J gene: TRBJ1-5
CDR3 DNA: TGTGCCAGTCGTTATGGGACAGGGTATGATCAGCCCCAGCATTTT
CDR3 protein: CASRYGTGYDQPQHF

CDR3 length: 14
V gene: TRBV6-6
D gene: .
clone size: .
J gene: TRBJ1-5
CDR3 DNA: TGTGCCAGCAGTTACGTAGGGGATAGTCAGCCCCAGCATTTT
CDR3 protein: CASSYVGDSQPQHF

CDR3 length: 13
V gene: TRBV25-1
D gene: .
clone size: .
J gene: TRBJ1-1
CDR3 DNA: TGTGCCAGCAGTGAACAGGGGTTCACTGAAGCTTTCTTT
CDR3 protein: CASSEQGFTEAFF

CDR3 length: 11
V gene: TRBV12-3/TRBV12-4
D gene: TRBD2
clone size: .
J gene: TRBJ2-7
CDR3 DNA: TGTGCCAGCAGCGCTGCGGGGGGGCGGTACTTC
CDR3 protein: CASSAAGGRYF

CDR3 length: 15
V gene: TRBV2
D gene: .
clone size: .
J gene: TRBJ2-5
CDR3 DNA: TGTGCCAGCAGTGTTTCAGTGACAGCACAAGAGACCCAGTACTTC
CDR3 protein: CASSVSVTAQETQYF

CDR3 length: 16
V gene: TRBV7-3
D gene: .
clone size: once
J gene: TRBJ2-6
CDR3 DNA: TGTGCCAGCGGCCGGGACACCGGGGCTGGGGCCAACGTCCTGACTTTC
CDR3 protein: CASGRDTGAGANVLTF

CDR3 length: 13
V gene: TRBV12-3/TRBV12-4
D gene: TRBD1
clone size: .
J gene: TRBJ1-1
CDR3 DNA: TGTGCCAGCAGAGGACAGGGGAACACTGAAGCTTTCTTT
CDR3 protein: CASRGQGNTEAFF

CDR3 length: 17
V gene: TRBV3-1/TRBV3-2
D gene: TRBD2
clone size: .
J gene: TRBJ2-1
CDR3 DNA: TGTGCCAGCAGCTACGGGACTAGCGGGGGGGCCGGCAATGAGCAGTTCTTC
CDR3 protein: CASSYGTSGGAGNEQFF

CDR3 length: 15
V gene: TRBV25-1
D gene: TRBD1
clone size: .
J gene: TRBJ1-1
CDR3 DNA: TGTGCCAGCAGTGAGACAGGGGTTAAGGTTCGGGAAGCTTTCTTT
CDR3 protein: CASSETGVKVREAFF

CDR3 length: 13
V gene: TRBV18
D gene: TRBD1
clone size: .
J gene: TRBJ1-1
CDR3 DNA: TGTGCCAGCCGGGGACAGATGAACACTGAAGCTTTCTTT
CDR3 protein: CASRGQMNTEAFF

CDR3 length: 16
V gene: TRBV3-1/TRBV3-2
D gene: TRBD1
clone size: .
J gene: TRBJ1-4
CDR3 DNA: TGTGCCAGCAGCCAAGGGGTAGGACAGGGAGAAGAAAAACTGTTTTTT
CDR3 protein: CASSQGVGQGEEKLFF

CDR3 length: 12
V gene: TRBV24-1
D gene: .
clone size: .
J gene: TRBJ2-7
CDR3 DNA: TGTGCCACCAGTGAAACAACCTACGAGCAGTACTTC
CDR3 protein: CATSETTYEQYF

CDR3 length: 15
V gene: TRBV6-5
D gene: .
clone size: .
J gene: TRBJ1-4
CDR3 DNA: TGTGCCAGCAGTTACCTAGGGGCCGTAAGCGAAAAACTGTTTTTT
CDR3 protein: CASSYLGAVSEKLFF

CDR3 length: 17
V gene: TRBV11-3
D gene: TRBD1
clone size: once
J gene: TRBJ2-2
CDR3 DNA: TGTGCCAGCAGCCCAAGACAGGGCCTCGGGCGGAAAGGGGAGCTGTTTTTT
CDR3 protein: CASSPRQGLGRKGELFF

CDR3 length: 14
V gene: TRBV18
D gene: .
clone size: .
J gene: TRBJ1-2
CDR3 DNA: TGTGCCAGCTCACCACGGCAGGCGAACTATGGCTACACCTTC
CDR3 protein: CASSPRQANYGYTF

CDR3 length: 17
V gene: TRBV9
D gene: TRBD2
clone size: .
J gene: TRBJ2-3
CDR3 DNA: TGTGCCAGCAGCGTTGGACTAGCGGGGGGTGGCACAGATACGCAGTATTTT
CDR3 protein: CASSVGLAGGGTDTQYF

CDR3 length: 19
V gene: TRBV6-1
D gene: .
clone size: .
J gene: TRBJ2-7
CDR3 DNA: TGTGCCAGCAGTGAAGGGCCAGGGGCGGAGAGAGGTCCCCTCTACGAGCAGTACTTC
CDR3 protein: CASSEGPGAERGPLYEQYF

CDR3 length: 18
V gene: TRBV4-2
D gene: TRBD2
clone size: .
J gene: TRBJ2-7
CDR3 DNA: TGTGCCAGCAGCCAAGGGTTTACTAGCGGGGGGTTCAGCTACGAGCAGTACTTC
CDR3 protein: CASSQGFTSGGFSYEQYF

CDR3 length: 15
V gene: TRBV27
D gene: TRBD1
clone size: once
J gene: TRBJ1-2
CDR3 DNA: TGTGCCAGCAGTTTAGGGACAGGGTATGTGGATGGCTACACCTTC
CDR3 protein: CASSLGTGYVDGYTF

CDR3 length: 14
V gene: TRBV28
D gene: .
clone size: .
J gene: TRBJ1-2
CDR3 DNA: TGTGCCAGCAGTGAGGGAACAGCATCTTATGGCTACACCTTC
CDR3 protein: CASSEGTASYGYTF

CDR3 length: 13
V gene: TRBV3-1/TRBV3-2
D gene: .
clone size: .
J gene: TRBJ2-7
CDR3 DNA: TGTGCCAGCAGCCGAGAAACTAGAGACGAGCAGTACTTC
CDR3 protein: CASSRETRDEQYF

CDR3 length: 14
V gene: TRBV30
D gene: .
clone size: .
J gene: TRBJ2-2
CDR3 DNA: TGTGCCTGGAGGTTACACCAGAACACCGGGGAGCTGTTTTTT
CDR3 protein: CAWRLHQNTGELFF

CDR3 length: 11
V gene: TRBV3-1/TRBV3-2
D gene: .
clone size: .
J gene: TRBJ1-3
CDR3 DNA: TGTGCCAGCAGTTGGGAGAACACCATATATTTT
CDR3 protein: CASSWENTIYF

CDR3 length: 13
V gene: TRBV30
D gene: .
clone size: .
J gene: TRBJ2-5
CDR3 DNA: TGTGCCTGGAGTGTAGGGGTAGAAGAGACCCAGTACTTC
CDR3 protein: CAWSVGVEETQYF